Each of the 20 T cell receptor beta chains below was sequenced from the same sample in a study of blood T cell repertoires in COVID-19. Assay used: immunoSEQ multiplex PCR; TCRdb lists only in-frame clones, some missing. The sample contains about 99,000 clones, just over 85% of which appear only once. Sequences were obtained from peripheral blood. The receptors originated from a woman aged 60 to 75 in a cohort sampled during active or convalescent COVID-19.

This clone appeared a few times. The J gene is TRBJ1-1, the V gene TRBV11-2; no clear D. CDR3 size: 15 residues. Germline CDR1 SGHAT, CDR2 FQNNGV. V was clipped by 2 bases and J by 1 base, with 11 bases between them. The CDR3, as DNA: TGTGCCAGCAGCTTAAATTCCGCGGGGAACACTGAAGCTTTCTTT. This sequence encodes CASSLNSAGNTEAFF.

The genes are TRBV6-5 and TRBJ2-5; 13 positions agree with TRBD2. CDR3 size: 15 residues. From germline, CDR1 is MNHEY and CDR2 SVGAGI. With V trimmed by 7 bases and J by 5 bases, 7 bases remained unmatched. Here the CDR3 DNA reads TGTGCCAGCAATGGACTAGCGGGGGTCCGCGAGACCCAGTACTTC. Translated, it gives CASNGLAGVRETQYF.

In this sample, this clone turned up a few times. The chain employs TRBV6-6 and TRBJ1-1; D unclear. This CDR3 is built from 13 residues. The V gene lost 7 bases and the J gene lost 6 bases, with 15 bases spanning the gap. Germline V gene lookup returns CDR1 MNHNY and CDR2 SVGAGI (reference sequence). CDR3 bases: TGTGCCAGCACCTACAACCTAGGTGCTGAAGCTTTCTTT. It codes for CASTYNLGAEAFF.

The CDR3: CASSESGLAGGQETQYF. Here the CDR3 DNA reads TGCGCCAGCAGTGAGTCCGGACTAGCGGGGGGACAAGAGACCCAGTACTTC. The gene calls are TRBV10-2 and TRBJ2-5; 14 nucleotides agree with TRBD2. V was pared by 0 bases and J by 2 bases, with 2 bases of the junction left unmatched. Germline values: CDR1 WSHSY, CDR2 SAAADI. The CDR3 length is 17 residues.

V gene TRBV9 combines with J gene TRBJ2-3; D gene ambiguous. The V end lost 2 bases, the J end lost 2 bases, and 12 bases lay between the germline ends. This CDR3 comprises 15 residues. The germline V gene encodes CDR1 SGDLS and CDR2 YYNGEE. The CDR3 nucleotides read TGTGCCAGCAGCGTGACCCCGGAGCTCACAGATACGCAGTATTTT. Translating it yields CASSVTPELTDTQYF.

The chain is built from TRBV6-1 and TRBJ1-3, with D perhaps TRBD1 (5 bases). The germline V gene encodes CDR1 MNHNS and CDR2 SASEGT. V shed 2 bases and J shed 2 bases, with 16 bases lying between them. The CDR3 totals 17 residues. CDR3 bases: TGTGCCAGCAGTGAAATGTTGTTGGGGGGAACTGGAAACACCATATATTTT. The encoded protein is CASSEMLLGGTGNTIYF.

The rearrangement uses TRBV6-1 and TRBJ1-1, with D uncertain. This CDR3 is built from 14 residues. The germline gives CDR1 MNHNS, CDR2 SASEGT. V was trimmed by 1 base and J by 1 base, leaving 7 bases between them. In DNA, the CDR3 is TGTGCCAGCAGTGAAGTCGGTACGAACACTGAAGCTTTCTTT. The encoded protein is CASSEVGTNTEAFF.

The chain joins TRBV9 to TRBJ1-5; a weak D match, TRBD1 (5 bases). This CDR3 region has 14 residues. Germline V gives CDR1 SGDLS, CDR2 YYNGEE. V was cut by 0 bases and J by 4 bases, with 8 bases left in between. The CDR3 is CASSVDGANQPQHF. The CDR3 coding sequence is TGTGCCAGCAGCGTAGATGGGGCAAATCAGCCCCAGCATTTT.

This chain connects TRBV7-8 to TRBJ1-3, with TRBD1 matching over 9 bases. The V segment lost 5 bases and the J segment 3 bases; nucleotides outside the gene matches: 5. Per germline, CDR1 SGHVS and CDR2 FQNEAQ. The CDR3 spans 15 residues. Written as DNA, the CDR3 is TGTGCCAGCAGCGCCCGGACAGGGGATGGAAACACCATATATTTT. It encodes CASSARTGDGNTIYF. The full variable domain, completed using reference TRBV7-8 and TRBJ1-3, is GAGVSQSPRYKVAKRGQDVALRCDPISGHVSLFWYQQALGQGPEFLTYFQNEAQLDKSGLPSDRFFAERPEGSVSTLKIQRTQQEDSAVYLCASSARTGDGNTIYFGEGSWLTVV.

This clone showed up just once. This chain connects TRBV30 to TRBJ1-3; D not certain. V was clipped by 3 bases and J by 3 bases, with 6 bases between them. In germline, CDR1 is GTSNPN, CDR2 SVGIG (reference sequence). The CDR3 length is 12 residues. The CDR3 region is CAWREYGNTIYF. CDR3 nucleotide sequence: TGTGCCTGGAGGGAGTATGGAAACACCATATATTTT.

The chain recombines TRBV28 with TRBJ1-2; D possibly corresponds to TRBD1 (6 bases). The CDR3 extends over 18 amino acids. Germline assignment: CDR1 MDHEN and CDR2 SYDVKM. V lost 6 bases and J 4 bases, leaving 27 bases between the germline ends. CDR3: CASSHGMRPQGPSYGYTF. The CDR3 nucleotides read TGTGCCAGCAGCCACGGGATGCGCCCCCAGGGGCCGAGCTATGGCTACACCTTC.

CDR3 in DNA: TGTGCCAGCAGTCCCCTGAGGAGGGAGGGCGGGGAGCTGTTTTTT. Protein: CASSPLRREGGELFF. The rearrangement links TRBV4-2 to TRBJ2-2; 7 bases align to TRBD2. The trim removed 6 bases at V and 7 bases at J, leaving 11 bases unmatched. Per germline, CDR1 LGHNA and CDR2 YNFKEQ. CDR3 length: 15 residues.

The chain employs TRBV9 and TRBJ2-5; D possibly corresponds to TRBD1 (5 bases). In germline, CDR1 is SGDLS, CDR2 YYNGEE. Between the trimmed V and J ends, which lost 0 bases and 4 bases, there was a span of 16 bases. The CDR3 length is 16 residues. The CDR3 here is CASSVENLWGRETQYF. The CDR3 DNA sequence: TGTGCCAGCAGCGTAGAAAACCTGTGGGGCCGAGAGACCCAGTACTTC.

The CDR3 DNA is TGTGCCAGCAGTCCAGACAGGGAGAAGGGCTACACCTTC. This translates into CASSPDREKGYTF. This chain connects TRBV28 to TRBJ1-2; 7 positions match TRBD1. CDR3 length equals 13 residues. Trimming took 5 bases from V and 8 from J; bases not matched to a gene: 8. Germline V gene data show CDR1 as MDHEN and CDR2 as SYDVKM.

This clone was counted a single time. The chain carries TRBV21-1 and TRBJ2-7; the table's D call of TRBD2 was not tested on the DNA. TRBV21-1 has pseudogene status. The CDR3 is made up of 16 amino acids. In nucleotides, the CDR3 is TGTGCCAGCAGCGCATCACTAGCGGGGGGCACCTACGAGCAGTACTTC. Translating gives CASSASLAGGTYEQYF.

The chain has TRBV19 and TRBJ1-6; 12 bases fit TRBD1. This CDR3 has 15 residues. The junction had 7 bases not matched to a gene; V was cut back by 10 bases and J by 6 bases. In germline, CDR1 is LNHDA, CDR2 SQIVND (reference sequence). CDR3 sequence reads: CATNRDRGLNSPLHF. The CDR3 nucleotides are TGTGCCACTAACCGGGACAGGGGGCTTAATTCACCCCTCCACTTT.

The V gene is TRBV6-1, the J gene TRBJ2-5; tentative D call: TRBD2 (6 bases). V lost 2 bases to trimming and J lost 2 bases, with 9 bases between them. The CDR3 is made up of 14 amino acids. Germline lookup yields CDR1 MNHNS and CDR2 SASEGT. In DNA form, the CDR3 reads TGTGCCAGCAGTGAAACTGGGGGGCAAGAGACCCAGTACTTC. Amino acid sequence: CASSETGGQETQYF.

CDR3 region: CASSLVRSGPLHF. For the CDR3, the DNA is TGTGCCAGCAGCTTAGTTCGGTCGGGGCCCCTCCACTTT. V usage is TRBV7-2 and J usage is TRBJ1-6; D is unclear. The CDR3 sequence is 13 residues long. Germline values: CDR1 SGHTA, CDR2 FQGNSA. Between the trimmed V and J ends, which lost 1 base and 13 bases, there was a span of 11 bases.

Here the CDR3 reads CASGHLEGGEQFF. In DNA form, the CDR3 reads TGTGCTAGTGGTCACCTCGAGGGAGGTGAGCAGTTCTTC. V and J are TRBV12-5 and TRBJ2-1; D may be TRBD2 (6 bases). The CDR3 extends over 13 amino acids. Germline V gene sequence: CDR1 LGHNT, CDR2 FRNRAP. The V end lost 5 bases, the J end lost 9 bases, and 14 bases lay between the germline ends.

The V gene is TRBV7-9, the J gene TRBJ1-4; possibly TRBD1 for D (5 bases). The CDR3 covers 13 residues. V lost 1 base to trimming and J lost 13 bases, with 13 bases between them. Germline CDR1 SEHNR, CDR2 FQNEAQ (reference sequence). Here the CDR3 DNA reads TGTGCCAGCAGCTTAGAGGAGGGGCGTCGACTGTTTTTT. Encoded protein: CASSLEEGRRLFF.